Listed below are T cell receptor beta chains from one sample, sequenced in a study of early T cells in non-severe SARS-CoV-2 infection. One entry per CDR3 protein results from TCRdb running MiXCR on the 5' RACE reads. This table has tens of thousands of distinct CDR3 sequences, around 4.5% appearing once. Sequencing used whole blood. These receptors came from an adult who was a healthcare worker with PCR-confirmed SARS-CoV-2 infection or an uninfected control (not recorded which). CDR3s include the opening cysteine and the closing phenylalanine or tryptophan. The D gene is left open where the match is weak. Size values are once, few and many counts, or a class for expanded clones, and some rows have none.

CDR3 | DNA | D | V | size | J
CASSPAGDRGRNSPWFGQYF | TGTGCCAGCTCACCAGCGGGGGACAGGGGGCGCAACAGTCCATGGTTCGGGCAGTATTTT | TRBD1 | TRBV18 | many | TRBJ2-3
CASSTLRGPLHF | TGTGCCAGCAGCACCCTGAGGGGTCCCCTCCACTTT | NA | TRBV21-1 | many | TRBJ1-6
CASSSGTRYNEQFF | TGCGCCAGCAGCTCCGGGACTAGGTACAATGAGCAGTTCTTC | TRBD2 | TRBV4-1 | many | TRBJ2-1
CATSRDRGTYGYTF | TGTGCCACCAGCAGAGATCGGGGAACCTATGGCTACACCTTC | NA | TRBV15 | NA | TRBJ1-2
CASSPRRDQETQYF | TGTGCCAGCAGCCCTCGACGGGACCAAGAGACCCAGTACTTC | NA | TRBV7-2 | few | TRBJ2-5
CASTLGGGTGDYNEQFF | TGTGCCAGCACCCTAGGGGGGGGGACCGGCGACTACAATGAGCAGTTCTTC | NA | TRBV7-2 | many | TRBJ2-1
CASSYGSGATDTQYF | TGTGCCAGCAGCTATGGTAGTGGGGCCACAGATACGCAGTATTTT | NA | TRBV7-2 | many | TRBJ2-3
CASSQDRVSYEQYF | TGTGCCAGCAGCCAAGACAGGGTCTCCTACGAGCAGTACTTC | NA | TRBV3-1 | many | TRBJ2-7
CASSTPTGNTIYF | TGTGCCAGCAGCACCCCTACTGGAAACACCATATATTTT | NA | TRBV9 | many | TRBJ1-3
CASSLNAADRVEAFF | TGTGCCAGCAGCTTAAATGCCGCGGACAGGGTGGAAGCTTTCTTT | TRBD1 | TRBV7-9 | many | TRBJ1-1
CASSVEERDEQFF | TGTGCCAGCAGCGTAGAGGAGAGGGATGAGCAGTTCTTC | NA | TRBV9 | many | TRBJ2-1
CASSLALQSTEAFF | TGTGCCAGCAGCTTAGCGCTCCAGTCCACTGAAGCTTTCTTT | NA | TRBV7-2 | many | TRBJ1-1
CASLLERAYF | TGTGCCAGCTTGCTGGAACGGGCGTACTTC | NA | TRBV2 | many | TRBJ2-4
CASSRTVSSYGYTF | TGTGCCAGCAGTCGGACAGTCTCCTCCTATGGCTACACCTTC | NA | TRBV6-5 | many | TRBJ1-2
CASSQDISGNTGELFF | TGCGCCAGCAGCCAAGATATTAGCGGGAACACCGGGGAGCTGTTTTTT | NA | TRBV4-3 | many | TRBJ2-2
CASSLAGPGGEQYF | TGTGCCAGCAGTTTGGCGGGTCCCGGGGGCGAGCAGTACTTC | NA | TRBV28 | many | TRBJ2-7
CASPGAPNTEAFF | TGTGCCAGCCCTGGGGCACCGAACACTGAAGCTTTCTTT | NA | TRBV12-3/TRBV12-4 | many | TRBJ1-1
CASSLSGQGSGYTF | TGCGCCAGCAGCTTGTCGGGACAGGGGAGCGGCTACACCTTC | TRBD1 | TRBV5-1 | many | TRBJ1-2
CASSERGYEQYF | TGTGCCAGCAGTGAACGGGGCTACGAGCAGTACTTC | NA | TRBV2 | many | TRBJ2-7
CASSPRVELAKNIQYF | TGTGCCAGCTCACCACGGGTGGAGCTAGCCAAAAACATTCAGTACTTC | NA | TRBV18 | many | TRBJ2-4
CASSSLNTGELFF | TGTGCCAGCAGTTCTTTAAACACCGGGGAGCTGTTTTTT | NA | TRBV5-4 | many | TRBJ2-2
CASSPHLGGGRDGYTF | TGTGCCAGCAGCCCTCATCTTGGCGGGGGGCGCGATGGCTACACCTTC | NA | TRBV28 | many | TRBJ1-2
CASRAFQSYNEQFF | TGTGCCAGTAGAGCTTTTCAATCCTACAATGAGCAGTTCTTC | NA | TRBV12-3/TRBV12-4 | medium-sized | TRBJ2-1
CASSVGMGGWNQPQHF | TGTGCCAGCAGCGTAGGGATGGGGGGCTGGAATCAGCCCCAGCATTTT | NA | TRBV9 | many | TRBJ1-5
CSARGLAGDWSYNEQFF | TGCAGTGCTAGAGGACTAGCGGGAGACTGGTCCTACAATGAGCAGTTCTTC | TRBD2 | TRBV20-1 | many | TRBJ2-1
CASSFDRGEVTF | TGTGCCAGCAGCTTCGACAGGGGAGAAGTCACCTTC | TRBD1 | TRBV5-4 | many | TRBJ1-2
CSAPGTSGSNGELFF | TGCAGTGCCCCTGGGACTAGCGGGTCTAACGGGGAGCTGTTTTTT | TRBD2 | TRBV20-1 | many | TRBJ2-2
CASSKMTVYNEQFF | TGTGCCAGTAGTAAAATGACAGTCTACAATGAGCAGTTCTTC | NA | TRBV19 | few | TRBJ2-1
CASRPVGLGNEQFF | TGTGCCTCCCGCCCGGTAGGCTTAGGCAATGAGCAGTTCTTC | NA | TRBV6-2/TRBV6-3 | many | TRBJ2-1
CASSFRYRGTGVEQYF | TGTGCCAGCAGCTTCAGGTATCGTGGGACAGGGGTCGAGCAGTACTTC | TRBD1 | TRBV7-8 | many | TRBJ2-7
CASSLGGIGWTGELFF | TGTGCCAGCAGCTTAGGAGGGATTGGGTGGACCGGGGAGCTGTTTTTT | NA | TRBV7-6 | many | TRBJ2-2
CASSLDRVSSYEQYF | TGTGCCAGCAGCCTTGACAGGGTGAGCTCCTACGAGCAGTACTTC | TRBD1 | TRBV11-2 | many | TRBJ2-7
CASSQKVNSPLHF | TGTGCCAGCAGCCAAAAAGTGAATTCACCCCTCCACTTT | NA | TRBV14 | many | TRBJ1-6
CASSTLSGDTQYF | TGTGCCAGCAGCACCCTGTCTGGAGATACGCAGTATTTT | NA | TRBV7-2 | many | TRBJ2-3
CSVEDSATNEKLFF | TGCAGCGTTGAGGACAGCGCAACTAATGAAAAACTGTTTTTT | NA | TRBV29-1 | many | TRBJ1-4
CASSLRERDTQYF | TGTGCCAGCAGCTTAAGGGAGAGGGATACGCAGTATTTT | NA | TRBV7-3 | many | TRBJ2-3
CASRDRTDTQYF | TGTGCCAGCAGGGATCGGACAGATACGCAGTATTTT | NA | TRBV21-1 | many | TRBJ2-3
CASSNYGTQNQPQHF | TGCGCCAGCAGCAACTACGGGACACAAAATCAGCCCCAGCATTTT | NA | TRBV5-1 | many | TRBJ1-5
CSAEGLSHLNEQFF | TGCAGTGCTGAGGGACTCTCCCATCTCAATGAGCAGTTCTTC | NA | TRBV20-1 | NA | TRBJ2-1
CASSQGQNTGELFF | TGCGCCAGCAGCCAAGGACAAAACACCGGGGAGCTGTTTTTT | NA | TRBV4-3 | many | TRBJ2-2
CSATPGLAYTGELFF | TGCAGTGCTACCCCGGGACTAGCGTACACCGGGGAGCTGTTTTTT | TRBD2 | TRBV20-1 | many | TRBJ2-2
CASSEIGTTTYEQYF | TGTGCCAGCAGCGAAATCGGGACTACCACCTACGAGCAGTACTTC | TRBD2 | TRBV2 | many | TRBJ2-7
CASSKRPSGKTPYEQYF | TGTGCCAGCAGCAAAAGGCCTAGCGGGAAAACCCCCTACGAGCAGTACTTC | NA | TRBV21-1 | many | TRBJ2-7
CASRATGISEAFF | TGTGCCAGCAGGGCGACAGGGATCTCTGAAGCTTTCTTT | TRBD1 | TRBV11-2 | few | TRBJ1-1
CASSYSRLAVFNEQFF | TGTGCCAGCAGTTACTCCAGACTAGCGGTATTCAATGAGCAGTTCTTC | TRBD2 | TRBV6-6 | few | TRBJ2-1
CATSEGGGRGNEQFF | TGTGCCACCAGTGAAGGAGGCGGCAGGGGGAATGAGCAGTTCTTC | TRBD1 | TRBV24-1 | many | TRBJ2-1
CASSLQTSGGTDTQYF | TGTGCCAGCAGCTTGCAAACTAGCGGGGGCACAGATACGCAGTATTTT | TRBD2 | TRBV7-9 | many | TRBJ2-3
CASSIEGRGNEQFF | TGTGCCAGTAGTATAGAGGGCAGGGGCAATGAGCAGTTCTTC | NA | TRBV19 | many | TRBJ2-1
CASSLWREAAYEQYF | TGTGCCAGCAGCTTGTGGCGGGAGGCAGCCTACGAGCAGTACTTC | TRBD2 | TRBV5-5 | many | TRBJ2-7
CASSFPFSGRRGTDTQYF | TGTGCCAGCAGTTTCCCTTTTAGCGGGAGGAGGGGCACAGATACGCAGTATTTT | TRBD2 | TRBV6-2/TRBV6-3 | few | TRBJ2-3
CASSRDLNTGELFF | TGTGCCAGCAGTCGGGACTTAAACACCGGGGAGCTGTTTTTT | NA | TRBV6-5 | many | TRBJ2-2
CSARVPGGNSPLHF | TGCAGTGCTAGAGTCCCAGGGGGTAATTCACCCCTCCACTTT | TRBD1 | TRBV20-1 | many | TRBJ1-6
CASSFGGSSSYEQYF | TGTGCCAGCAGCTTCGGGGGCAGTAGCTCCTACGAGCAGTACTTC | NA | TRBV11-3 | many | TRBJ2-7